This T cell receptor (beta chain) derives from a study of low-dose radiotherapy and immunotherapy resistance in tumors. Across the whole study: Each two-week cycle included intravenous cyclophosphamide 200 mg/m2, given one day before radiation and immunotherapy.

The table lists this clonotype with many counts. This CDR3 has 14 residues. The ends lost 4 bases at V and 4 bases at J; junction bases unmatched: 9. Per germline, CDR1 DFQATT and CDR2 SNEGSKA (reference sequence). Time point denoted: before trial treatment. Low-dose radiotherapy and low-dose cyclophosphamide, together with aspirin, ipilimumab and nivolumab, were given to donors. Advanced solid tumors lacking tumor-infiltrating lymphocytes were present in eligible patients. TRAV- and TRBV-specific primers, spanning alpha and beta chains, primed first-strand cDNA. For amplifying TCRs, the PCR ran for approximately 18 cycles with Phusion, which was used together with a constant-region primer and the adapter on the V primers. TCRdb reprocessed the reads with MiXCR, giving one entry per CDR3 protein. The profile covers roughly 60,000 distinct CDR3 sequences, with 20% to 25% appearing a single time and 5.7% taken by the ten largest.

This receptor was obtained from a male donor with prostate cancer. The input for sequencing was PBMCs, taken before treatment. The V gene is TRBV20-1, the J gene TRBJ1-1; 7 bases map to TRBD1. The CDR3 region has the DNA TGCAGTGCTAACCCGACAGGGAAGGTCACTGAAGCTTTCTTT. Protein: CSANPTGKVTEAFF.